The rows below give T cell receptor beta chains drawn from one sample of a study of T cell clones after liver transplantation. Produced via immunoSEQ multiplex PCR; TCRdb's table is partial and in-frame only. This sample carries about 80,000 clones, roughly 82% of them seen once, and the ten largest clones take under 0.6%. The input for sequencing was CD4+ T cells from blood, taken 45 to 47 months after liver transplant. The receptors here all came from a human patient who received a liver transplant. Some T cells may be transferred from the graft donor. Each CDR3 is given with its conserved first and last residue. D genes are given only for firm matches. Clone size, where shown, is once, few, many, or a class for clones that have expanded.

clone_size j_call d_call v_call cdr3_aa cdr3_nt
NA TRBJ2-5 NA TRBV28 CASSLRGSGRETQYF TGTGCCAGCAGTTTAAGGGGATCAGGGCGAGAGACCCAGTACTTC
NA TRBJ2-1 TRBD2 TRBV5-1 CASRWGPLAGAGEQFF TGCGCCAGCAGATGGGGACCGCTAGCGGGAGCGGGTGAGCAGTTCTTC
many TRBJ1-4 TRBD1 TRBV5-1 CASSLDTDRGPQKLFF TGCGCCAGCAGCTTGGATACTGACAGGGGGCCGCAAAAACTGTTTTTT
NA TRBJ2-3 NA TRBV9 CASSVDQGTDTQYF TGTGCCAGCAGCGTCGACCAGGGCACAGATACGCAGTATTTT
few TRBJ2-1 NA TRBV6-5 CASREGINEQFF TGTGCCAGCCGAGAGGGGATCAATGAGCAGTTCTTC
NA TRBJ1-1 NA TRBV10-2 CASSGAYTEAFF TGCGCCAGCAGTGGAGCTTACACTGAAGCTTTCTTT
once TRBJ2-7 TRBD2 TRBV19 CASSRGSGSPTGAYEQYF TGTGCCAGTAGTCGGGGTAGCGGGAGCCCGACCGGCGCCTACGAGCAGTACTTC
NA TRBJ1-1 NA TRBV7-2 CASSLTPTTLTEAFF TGTGCCAGCAGCTTAACCCCTACAACCCTCACTGAAGCTTTCTTT
NA TRBJ1-2 NA TRBV6-1 CASSADRRGYTF TGTGCCAGCAGTGCGGACAGAAGGGGCTACACCTTC
few TRBJ1-1 NA TRBV12-2 CASRLVTGGNTEAFF TGTGCAAGTCGCTTAGTGACAGGGGGCAACACTGAAGCTTTCTTT
NA TRBJ1-1 TRBD1 TRBV18 CASSRQGQGYIMNTEAFF TGTGCCAGCTCACGACAGGGACAGGGCTACATCATGAACACTGAAGCTTTCTTT
NA TRBJ2-2 NA TRBV10-1 CASSERPLVAGELFF TGCGCCAGCAGTGAACGACCTCTCGTGGCCGGGGAGCTGTTTTTT
NA TRBJ2-1 NA TRBV4-1 CASSQDLARVDEQFF TGCGCCAGCAGCCAAGATCTAGCCCGGGTAGATGAGCAGTTCTTC
NA TRBJ1-1 NA TRBV6-5 CASSLGAGDTEAFF TGTGCCAGCAGTTTGGGGGCGGGGGACACTGAAGCTTTCTTT
NA TRBJ1-4 NA TRBV19 CASSISTGTTNEKLFF TGTGCCAGTAGTATATCGACGGGAACCACTAATGAAAAACTGTTTTTT
NA TRBJ1-1 NA TRBV5-1 CASSLGGQGNTEAFF TGCGCCAGCAGCTTGGGGGGACAAGGGAACACTGAAGCTTTCTTT
NA TRBJ1-2 TRBD1 TRBV6-5 CASSYRDRGYGYTF TGTGCCAGCAGTTACAGGGACAGGGGCTATGGCTACACCTTC
NA TRBJ1-1 NA TRBV6-1 CASSDFLGNTEAFF TGTGCCAGCAGTGATTTTTTAGGGAACACTGAAGCTTTCTTT
once TRBJ1-5 NA TRBV6-5 CASSYSRGSNQPQHF TGTGCCAGCAGTTACTCGCGGGGGAGCAATCAGCCCCAGCATTTT
NA TRBJ2-7 TRBD2 TRBV10-2 CASSAGGIYEQYF TGCGCCAGCTCCGCGGGAGGGATATACGAGCAGTACTTC
NA TRBJ1-2 TRBD1 TRBV18 CASSPRDRGKGYTF TGTGCCAGCTCACCACGGGACAGGGGTAAAGGCTACACCTTC
NA TRBJ2-3 TRBD2 TRBV4-1 CASSQARLAVPGDTQYF TGCGCCAGCAGCCAAGCCCGACTAGCGGTCCCCGGAGATACGCAGTATTTT
NA TRBJ1-1 TRBD1 TRBV4-3 CASSQMGQVNTEAFF TGCGCCAGCAGCCAAATGGGACAGGTGAACACTGAAGCTTTCTTT
NA TRBJ2-3 TRBD2 TRBV6-6 CASGPAGDYTDTQYF TGTGCCAGCGGTCCAGCGGGAGATTATACAGATACGCAGTATTTT
few TRBJ1-5 NA TRBV6-1 CASRVGGGNQPQHF TGTGCCAGCAGGGTAGGGGGAGGCAATCAGCCCCAGCATTTT
NA TRBJ1-4 NA TRBV2 CASTQLRVSTNEKLFF TGTGCCAGCACCCAACTGAGGGTCTCAACTAATGAAAAACTGTTTTTT
once TRBJ2-1 NA TRBV11-2 CASSLRAEGEQFF TGTGCCAGCAGCCTGCGAGCGGAAGGTGAGCAGTTCTTC
NA TRBJ1-5 NA TRBV6-5 CASSYSGGHQPQHF TGTGCCAGCAGTTACTCTGGGGGCCATCAGCCCCAGCATTTT
NA TRBJ2-3 NA TRBV12-2 CASRLGEDNSTDTQYF TGTGCAAGTCGCTTAGGGGAGGATAACAGCACAGATACGCAGTATTTT
NA TRBJ1-4 NA TRBV6-1 CASSEGPRSEKLFF TGTGCCAGCAGTGAAGGGCCGAGGTCCGAAAAACTGTTTTTT
NA TRBJ2-2 TRBD2 TRBV28 CASTVPGGRPTGELFF TGTGCCAGCACCGTGCCGGGGGGGCGGCCGACCGGGGAGCTGTTTTTT
NA TRBJ2-3 NA TRBV5-1 CASSLVGDTQYF TGCGCCAGCAGCTTGGTAGGGGATACGCAGTATTTT
NA TRBJ1-1 NA TRBV2 CASSGLGGLVWDTEAFF TGTGCCAGCAGTGGTTTGGGGGGGTTGGTATGGGACACTGAAGCTTTCTTT
NA TRBJ2-3 TRBD1 TRBV7-2 CASSLRSQGAGTDTQYF TGTGCCAGCAGCTTAAGGTCTCAGGGGGCCGGCACAGATACGCAGTATTTT
NA TRBJ1-5 NA TRBV7-2 CASSRNGISNQPQHF TGTGCCAGCAGCCGCAACGGTATTAGCAATCAGCCCCAGCATTTT
NA TRBJ2-3 TRBD2 TRBV29-1 CSTRGSGSADTQYF TGCAGCACCCGGGGTAGCGGGAGTGCAGATACGCAGTATTTT
NA TRBJ1-5 TRBD1 TRBV2 CASRRRGQGGNQPQHF TGTGCCAGCAGAAGACGGGGACAGGGCGGTAATCAGCCCCAGCATTTT
NA TRBJ2-3 TRBD2 TRBV6-6 CASSSGLGADTQYF TGTGCCAGCAGCTCCGGACTAGGGGCAGATACGCAGTATTTT
NA TRBJ1-1 TRBD1 TRBV7-8 CASSLEGTGSGIWTEAFF TGTGCCAGCAGCTTAGAGGGGACAGGGTCCGGCATTTGGACTGAAGCTTTCTTT
NA TRBJ1-5 NA TRBV6-1 CASSEAVHSNQPQHF TGTGCCAGCAGTGAAGCAGTACATAGCAATCAGCCCCAGCATTTT
NA TRBJ2-7 TRBD1 TRBV2 CANRKGTGYEQYF TGTGCCAACAGAAAAGGGACAGGTTACGAGCAGTACTTC
NA TRBJ2-3 NA TRBV7-8 CASSLSLILASRTDTQYF TGTGCCAGCAGCTTATCCCTCATACTAGCATCTCGCACAGATACGCAGTATTTT
NA TRBJ2-7 NA TRBV5-6 CASILGQNSYEQYF TGTGCCAGCATCCTCGGACAGAACTCCTACGAGCAGTACTTC
NA TRBJ2-5 NA TRBV18 CASSEQRQETQYF TGTGCCAGCTCAGAACAGAGGCAAGAGACCCAGTACTTC
NA TRBJ2-1 TRBD2 TRBV7-2 CASSTTGTSGYNEQFF TGTGCCAGCAGCACGACCGGGACTAGCGGCTACAATGAGCAGTTCTTC
NA TRBJ2-2 NA TRBV28 CASRGAFSTGELFF TGTGCCAGCAGGGGAGCATTCAGCACCGGGGAGCTGTTTTTT
NA TRBJ2-7 NA TRBV5-1 CASSLDRNSYEQYF TGCGCCAGCAGCTTGGACCGAAACTCCTACGAGCAGTACTTC
once TRBJ2-1 TRBD2 TRBV7-2 CASSPRTSGRVLNEQFF TGTGCCAGCAGCCCACGGACTAGCGGGAGGGTTTTAAATGAGCAGTTCTTC
NA TRBJ2-1 TRBD2 TRBV9 CASSVESGRAGNEQFF TGTGCCAGCAGCGTAGAAAGCGGGAGGGCCGGGAATGAGCAGTTCTTC
NA TRBJ2-7 TRBD1 TRBV7-6 CASSHRGSYEQYF TGTGCCAGCAGCCACAGGGGCTCCTACGAGCAGTACTTC
NA TRBJ2-4 NA TRBV6-6 CASSYTKDKNIQYF TGTGCCAGCAGTTATACTAAGGACAAAAACATTCAGTACTTC
NA TRBJ2-1 NA TRBV12-5 CASGSRPGNEQFF TGTGCTAGTGGTTCCCGCCCCGGGAATGAGCAGTTCTTC